This TCR beta chain was observed in a study of blood T cell repertoires in COVID-19 (TCRdb year 2020). With regard to the full study: The collaborator samples originated in the United States, Italy and Spain and spanned the acute and convalescent phases of COVID-19. The prospective study material was composed of cDNA or gDNA derived from T cells, B-cell-depleted T cells, or PBMCs. A de-identified subject ID, COVID-19 status, age in years and sex were almost always included in the sample metadata. The dataset comprised deeply sampled blood TCRbeta repertoires from subjects exposed to, actively infected with, or recovered from COVID-19. Where HLA class I and class II types were available, the types were taken from metadata supplied by the sample provider, not from assay-based typing. The repertoires were released in a freely available public database intended as a resource for research on the immune response to SARS-CoV-2. The samples were drawn from the first 160 participants of the ongoing ImmuneRACE study and from 1,254 subjects provided by 6 global collaborators.

The paper as a whole reports these results and caveats: The quantity of clinical and demographic metadata differed by source and by participant and was supplied without curation.

On this clone: What this receptor recognizes is not known. Per-base quality was not reported, and no clone a single base away is much larger than it.

CDR1 and CDR2 are drawn from the germline V gene (reference sequence): LNHDA, SQIVND. The CDR3 holds 13 amino acids from the cysteine to the phenylalanine. Only CDR3 DNA is held: 39 bases, read in frame from base 1. Trimming accounts for 7 bases at V and 5 bases at J, while the number of junction bases matched to no gene is 6. Participants in the prospective study were aged roughly 18 to 100 years, lived in 24 United States geographic areas, and enrolled through a virtual design. In the prospective study, participants were assigned to cohorts based on the clinical history participants reported in a screening survey and a study questionnaire. Recovered participants in ImmuneRACE Cohort 3 were defined as having two consecutive negative NP/OP PCR tests, clearance from a healthcare professional, or resolution of symptoms. In the prospective study, mobile phlebotomists collected whole blood, serum and a nasopharyngeal or oropharyngeal swab from each participant. Participants in the prospective study had the option to provide additional blood draws and questionnaires over a roughly two-month period. Blood samples from the prospective study were shipped frozen or at room temperature prior to DNA extraction.

The immunoSEQ Assay, a bias-controlled multiplex PCR, was used to amplify TCRbeta CDR3 regions from genomic DNA. As for the original processing: The number of nucleated cells in each sample was estimated by amplification of reference gene primers within the assay. Sequence reads were collapsed and filtered to measure the absolute abundance of every unique TCRbeta CDR3 rearrangement. Productive Simpson clonality was computed per sample as the square root of Simpson's diversity index over productive rearrangements. Entries here come from immuneACCESS through TCRdb and include only in-frame sequences with V and J called. Some clones fail to appear in such tables; in the studies checked, an unresolved V gene covers under half of the shortfall, and the cause of the remainder is unknown. For V, J and clone size, that table is used; D and trimming come from the DNA. This sample comprises fewer than 200,000 clones, roughly 83% of them detected only once. 4% to 4.5% of the sample lies in the top ten.

The sequencing sample was made of PBMCs or T cells enriched from blood (not recorded which). The V gene is TRBV19 and the J gene is TRBJ2-5, with 8 bases aligning to TRBD2. This clonotype was obtained from a woman between 50 and 59 years old who had recovered from COVID-19. The CDR3 is CASTREGTETQYF. In nucleotides, the sequence is TGTGCCAGTACCCGGGAGGGTACGGAGACCCAGTACTTC.